This TCR beta chain was retrieved from a study of T cells after yellow fever vaccination. The study, taken as a whole, reports: Most clones from primary vaccination were detected again post-booster (about 95% CD4, approximately 90% CD8). Although the secondary response was weaker, it peaked faster, at day 5 versus 15. Some clonotypes, a small share, were shared between CD4 and CD8 compartments.

A process of 5'RACE template switching, which added a universal primer site and UMIs, was used to make TCR cDNA. In TCRdb, the 5' RACE reads were re-called with MiXCR into one record per CDR3 protein. The sample has a few hundred thousand distinct CDR3 sequences; 3% to 4.5% are singletons. A note on this clonotype: Its cognate antigen is unknown.

The V segment lost 2 bases and the J segment 10 bases; nucleotides outside the gene matches: 9. CDR1 and CDR2 from the germline V gene are SGDLS and YYNGEE. This CDR3 region has 14 residues. The rearrangement joins TRBV9 to TRBJ2-4, with 7 bases identical to TRBD1. Sequencing used PBMCs, obtained 5 days after the yellow fever booster vaccination. The TCR was taken from a man aged 18-30 years who received the YFV17D yellow fever vaccine. The CDR3 DNA reads TGTGCCAGCAGCGTGACAGGGAGTGGAAAGATTCAGTACTTC. Residues: CASSVTGSGKIQYF.